The clone carrying this T cell receptor (beta chain) has only one observation. The data belong to a study of PD-L1 blockade in urothelial cancer. CDR3 size: 13 residues. Trimming pared 1 base from V and 4 bases from J, leaving 5 bases between. From germline, CDR1 is SEHNR and CDR2 FQNEAQ (reference sequence). Data came from immunoSEQ multiplex PCR; TCRdb stores just in-frame clones and leaves some out. The sample records tens of thousands of clones, approximately 78% being singletons. This clonotype originated in a man aged 65 to 85 with urothelial cancer. The V gene is TRBV7-9, the J gene TRBJ1-5; D gene uncertain. Specimen: PBMCs, collected around atezolizumab (anti-PD-L1) treatment. DNA of the CDR3: TGTGCCAGCAGCTTAGACGGGAATCAGCCCCAGCATTTT. Its protein is CASSLDGNQPQHF.